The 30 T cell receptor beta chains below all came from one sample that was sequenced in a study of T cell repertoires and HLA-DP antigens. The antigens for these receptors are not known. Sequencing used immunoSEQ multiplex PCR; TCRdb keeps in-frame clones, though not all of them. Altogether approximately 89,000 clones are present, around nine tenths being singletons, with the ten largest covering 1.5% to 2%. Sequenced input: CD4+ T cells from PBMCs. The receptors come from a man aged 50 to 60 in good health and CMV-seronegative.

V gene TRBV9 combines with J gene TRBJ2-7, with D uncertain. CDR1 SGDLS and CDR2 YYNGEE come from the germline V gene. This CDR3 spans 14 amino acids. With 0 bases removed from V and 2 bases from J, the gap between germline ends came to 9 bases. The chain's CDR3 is CASSVATSPYEQYF. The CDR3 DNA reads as TGTGCCAGCAGCGTAGCTACCTCGCCCTACGAGCAGTACTTC.

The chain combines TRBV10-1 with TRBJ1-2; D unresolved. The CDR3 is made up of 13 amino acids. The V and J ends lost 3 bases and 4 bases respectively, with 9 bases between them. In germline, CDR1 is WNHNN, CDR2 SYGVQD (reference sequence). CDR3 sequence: CASSEQAFYGYTF. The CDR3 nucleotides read TGCGCCAGCAGTGAACAAGCATTCTATGGCTACACCTTC.

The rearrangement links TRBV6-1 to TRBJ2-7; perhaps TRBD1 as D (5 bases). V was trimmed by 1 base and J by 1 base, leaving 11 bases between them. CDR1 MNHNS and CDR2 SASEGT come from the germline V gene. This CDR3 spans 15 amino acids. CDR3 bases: TGTGCCAGCAGTGAAGGGGCAGGGATTTCCTACGAGCAGTACTTC. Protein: CASSEGAGISYEQYF.

CDR3 loop: CASSQTRSPQETQYF. CDR3 DNA: TGTGCCAGCAGCCAGACCCGATCTCCCCAAGAGACCCAGTACTTC. The V gene is TRBV14, the J gene TRBJ2-5; D not certain. This CDR3 has 15 residues. The V end lost 3 bases, the J end lost 1 base, and 12 bases lay between the germline ends. Germline V gene sequence: CDR1 SGHDN, CDR2 FVKESK.

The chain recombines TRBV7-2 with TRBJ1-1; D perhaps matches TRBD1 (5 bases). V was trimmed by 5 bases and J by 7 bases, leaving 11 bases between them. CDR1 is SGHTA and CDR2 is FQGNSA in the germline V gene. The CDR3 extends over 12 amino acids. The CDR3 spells CASSTYRGEAFF. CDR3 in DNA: TGTGCCAGCAGCACCTATAGGGGTGAAGCTTTCTTT.

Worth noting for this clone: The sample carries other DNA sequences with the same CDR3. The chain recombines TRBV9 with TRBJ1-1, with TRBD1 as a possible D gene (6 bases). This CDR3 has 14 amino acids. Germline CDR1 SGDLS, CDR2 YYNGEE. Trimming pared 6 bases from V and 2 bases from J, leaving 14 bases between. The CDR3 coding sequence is TGTGCCAGCACCCGGGAGGGGGTTAACACTGAAGCTTTCTTT. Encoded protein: CASTREGVNTEAFF.

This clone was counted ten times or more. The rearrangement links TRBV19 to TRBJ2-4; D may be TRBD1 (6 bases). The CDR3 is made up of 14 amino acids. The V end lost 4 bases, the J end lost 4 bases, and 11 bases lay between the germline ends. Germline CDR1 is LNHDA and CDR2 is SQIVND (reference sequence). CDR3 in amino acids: CASSNSQGKNIQYF. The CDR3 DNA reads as TGTGCCAGTAGTAATAGTCAGGGGAAAAACATTCAGTACTTC.

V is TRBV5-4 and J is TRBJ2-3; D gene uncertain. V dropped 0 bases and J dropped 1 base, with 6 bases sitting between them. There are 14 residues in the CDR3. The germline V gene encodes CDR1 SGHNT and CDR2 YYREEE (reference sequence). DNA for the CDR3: TGTGCCAGCAGCTTGGTTCAGCGCACAGATACGCAGTATTTT. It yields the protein CASSLVQRTDTQYF.

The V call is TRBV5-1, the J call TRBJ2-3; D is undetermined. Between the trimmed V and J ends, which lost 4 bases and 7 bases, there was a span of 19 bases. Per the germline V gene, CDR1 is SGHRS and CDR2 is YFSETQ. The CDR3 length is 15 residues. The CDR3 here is CASSLRFDRPNTQYF. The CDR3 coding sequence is TGCGCCAGCAGCCTCAGGTTCGACCGACCCAATACGCAGTATTTT.

Here the CDR3 reads CASSPGGAQETQYF. The DNA for the CDR3 is TGTGCCAGCAGTCCCGGGGGAGCCCAAGAGACCCAGTACTTC. J is TRBJ2-5 and V is TRBV28; D is perhaps TRBD2 (6 bases). The CDR3 runs 14 residues. Germline V gene data show CDR1 as MDHEN and CDR2 as SYDVKM. V was clipped by 5 bases and J by 1 base, with 11 bases between them.

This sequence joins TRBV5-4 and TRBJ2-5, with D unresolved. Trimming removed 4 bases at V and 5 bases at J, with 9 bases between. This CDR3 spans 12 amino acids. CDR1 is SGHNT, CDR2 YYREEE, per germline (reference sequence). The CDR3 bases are TGTGCCAGCAGCATCGGCCCGGAGACCCAGTACTTC. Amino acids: CASSIGPETQYF.

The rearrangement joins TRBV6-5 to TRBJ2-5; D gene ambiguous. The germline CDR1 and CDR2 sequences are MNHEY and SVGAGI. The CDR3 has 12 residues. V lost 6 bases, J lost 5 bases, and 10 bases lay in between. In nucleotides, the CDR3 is TGTGCCAGCAGCCCCCTAGGGGAGACCCAGTACTTC. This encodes CASSPLGETQYF.

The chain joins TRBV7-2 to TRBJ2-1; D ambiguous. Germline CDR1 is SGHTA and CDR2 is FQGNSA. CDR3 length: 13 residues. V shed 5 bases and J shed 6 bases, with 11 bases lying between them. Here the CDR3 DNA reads TGTGCCAGCAGCCAGGCAGTAAGCAATGAGCAGTTCTTC. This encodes CASSQAVSNEQFF. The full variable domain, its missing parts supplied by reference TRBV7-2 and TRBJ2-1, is GAGVSQSPSNKVTEKGKDVELRCDPISGHTALYWYRQSLGQGLEFLIYFQGNSAPDKSGLPSDRFSAERTGGSVSTLTIQRTQQEDSAVYLCASSQAVSNEQFFGPGTRLTVL.

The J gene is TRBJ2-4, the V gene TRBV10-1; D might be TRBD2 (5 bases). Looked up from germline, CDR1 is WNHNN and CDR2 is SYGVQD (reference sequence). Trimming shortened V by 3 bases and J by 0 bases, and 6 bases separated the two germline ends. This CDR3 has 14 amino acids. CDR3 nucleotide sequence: TGCGCCAGCAGTGATGGACTAGCCAAAAACATTCAGTACTTC. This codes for CASSDGLAKNIQYF.

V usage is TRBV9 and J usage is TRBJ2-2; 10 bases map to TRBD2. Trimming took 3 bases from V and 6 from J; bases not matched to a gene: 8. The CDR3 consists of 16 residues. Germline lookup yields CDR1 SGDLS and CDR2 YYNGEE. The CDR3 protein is CASSGASGSYSGELFF. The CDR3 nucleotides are TGTGCCAGCAGCGGGGCTAGCGGGAGTTATTCCGGGGAGCTGTTTTTT.

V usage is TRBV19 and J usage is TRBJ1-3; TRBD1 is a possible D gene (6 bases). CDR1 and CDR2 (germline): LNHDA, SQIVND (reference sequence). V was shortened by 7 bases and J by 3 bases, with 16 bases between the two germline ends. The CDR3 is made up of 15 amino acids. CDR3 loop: CASISPDRGGNTIYF. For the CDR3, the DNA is TGTGCCAGTATATCCCCGGACAGAGGTGGAAACACCATATATTTT.

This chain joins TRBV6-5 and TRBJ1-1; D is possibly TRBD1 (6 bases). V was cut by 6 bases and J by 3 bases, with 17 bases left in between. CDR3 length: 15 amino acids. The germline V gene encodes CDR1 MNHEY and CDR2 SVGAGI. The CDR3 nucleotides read TGTGCCAGCAGACCAGACAGGAGTGCTTACACTGAAGCTTTCTTT. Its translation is CASRPDRSAYTEAFF.

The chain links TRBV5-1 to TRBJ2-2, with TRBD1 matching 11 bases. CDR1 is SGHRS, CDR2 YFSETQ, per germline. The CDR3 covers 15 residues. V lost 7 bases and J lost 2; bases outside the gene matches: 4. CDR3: CASRDRGFNTGELFF. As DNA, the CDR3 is TGCGCCAGCCGGGACAGGGGGTTTAACACCGGGGAGCTGTTTTTT.

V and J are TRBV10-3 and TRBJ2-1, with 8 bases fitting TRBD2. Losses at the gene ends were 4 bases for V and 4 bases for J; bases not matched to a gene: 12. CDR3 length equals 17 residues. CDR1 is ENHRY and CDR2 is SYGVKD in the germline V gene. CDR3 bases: TGTGCCATCAGTGCCGAATTCGGGACTAGAGGTTACAATGAGCAGTTCTTC. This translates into CAISAEFGTRGYNEQFF.

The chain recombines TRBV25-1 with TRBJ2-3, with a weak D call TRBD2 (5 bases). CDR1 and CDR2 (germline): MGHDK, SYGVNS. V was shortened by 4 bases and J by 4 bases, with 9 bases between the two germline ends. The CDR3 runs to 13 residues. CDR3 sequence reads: CASSAPGADTQYF. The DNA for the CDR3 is TGTGCCAGCAGTGCCCCCGGGGCAGATACGCAGTATTTT.

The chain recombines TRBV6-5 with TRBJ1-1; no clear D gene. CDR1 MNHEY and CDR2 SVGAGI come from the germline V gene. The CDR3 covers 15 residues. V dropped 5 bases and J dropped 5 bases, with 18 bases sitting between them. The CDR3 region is CASSRSYTGKTEAFF. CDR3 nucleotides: TGTGCCAGCAGTCGCTCTTATACGGGAAAAACTGAAGCTTTCTTT.

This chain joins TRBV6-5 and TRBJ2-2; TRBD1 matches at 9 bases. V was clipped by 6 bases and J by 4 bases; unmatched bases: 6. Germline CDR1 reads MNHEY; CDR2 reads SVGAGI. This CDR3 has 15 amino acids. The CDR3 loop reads CASREQGAITGELFF. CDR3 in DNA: TGTGCCAGCAGGGAACAGGGGGCGATCACCGGGGAGCTGTTTTTT.

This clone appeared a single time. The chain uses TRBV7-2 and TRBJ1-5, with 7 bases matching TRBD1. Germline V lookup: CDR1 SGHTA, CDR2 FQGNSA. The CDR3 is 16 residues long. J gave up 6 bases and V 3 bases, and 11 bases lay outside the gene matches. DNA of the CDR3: TGTGCCAGCAGCTTTCCGGGACAGTCCTTCCCTCAGCCCCAGCATTTT. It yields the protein CASSFPGQSFPQPQHF.

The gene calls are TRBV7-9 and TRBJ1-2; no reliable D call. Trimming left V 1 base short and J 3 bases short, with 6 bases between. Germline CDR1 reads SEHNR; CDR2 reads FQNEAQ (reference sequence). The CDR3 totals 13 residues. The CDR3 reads CASSLEGHYGYTF. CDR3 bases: TGTGCCAGCAGCTTAGAAGGGCACTATGGCTACACCTTC.

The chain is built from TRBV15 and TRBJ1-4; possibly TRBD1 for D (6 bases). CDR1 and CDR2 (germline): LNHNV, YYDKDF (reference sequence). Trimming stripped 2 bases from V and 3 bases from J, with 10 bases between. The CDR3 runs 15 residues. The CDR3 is CATSRTGNSNEKLFF. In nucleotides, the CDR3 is TGTGCCACCAGCAGAACAGGGAACTCTAATGAAAAACTGTTTTTT.

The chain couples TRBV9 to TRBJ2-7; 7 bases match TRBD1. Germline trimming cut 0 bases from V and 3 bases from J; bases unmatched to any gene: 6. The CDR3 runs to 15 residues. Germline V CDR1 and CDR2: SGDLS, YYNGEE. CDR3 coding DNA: TGTGCCAGCAGCGTAGGATGGGACAGCCGCTACGAGCAGTACTTC. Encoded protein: CASSVGWDSRYEQYF.

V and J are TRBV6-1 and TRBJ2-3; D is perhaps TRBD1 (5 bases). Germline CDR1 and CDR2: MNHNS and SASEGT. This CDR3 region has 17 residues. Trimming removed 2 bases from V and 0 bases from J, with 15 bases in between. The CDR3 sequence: CASSELADSSSTDTQYF. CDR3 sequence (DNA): TGTGCCAGCAGTGAATTGGCCGACAGTTCTAGCACAGATACGCAGTATTTT.

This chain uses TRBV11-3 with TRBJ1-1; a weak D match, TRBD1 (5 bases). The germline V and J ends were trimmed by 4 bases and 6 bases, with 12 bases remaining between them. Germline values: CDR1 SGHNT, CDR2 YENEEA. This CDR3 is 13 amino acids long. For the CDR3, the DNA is TGTGCCAGCAGCTCACGCGTAGGGGCTGAAGCTTTCTTT. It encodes CASSSRVGAEAFF.

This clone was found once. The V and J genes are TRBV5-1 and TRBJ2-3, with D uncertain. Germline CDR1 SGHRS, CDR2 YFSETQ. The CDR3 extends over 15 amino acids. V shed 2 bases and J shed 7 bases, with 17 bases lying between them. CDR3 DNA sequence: TGCGCCAGCAGCTTTGGCCTGGCCGTTCAAAATACGCAGTATTTT. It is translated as CASSFGLAVQNTQYF.

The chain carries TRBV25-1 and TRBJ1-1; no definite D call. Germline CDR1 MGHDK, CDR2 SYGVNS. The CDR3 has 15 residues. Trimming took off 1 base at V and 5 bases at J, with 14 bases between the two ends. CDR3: CASSESRGFNTEAFF. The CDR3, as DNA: TGTGCCAGCAGTGAATCGAGAGGGTTTAATACTGAAGCTTTCTTT. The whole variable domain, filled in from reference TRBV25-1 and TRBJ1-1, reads EADIYQTPRYLVIGTGKKITLECSQTMGHDKMYWYQQDPGMELHLIHYSYGVNSTEKGDLSSESTVSRIRTEHFPLTLESARPSHTSQYLCASSESRGFNTEAFFGQGTRLTVV.